These 18 T cell receptor beta chains originate from one sample sequenced in a study of blood T cells in healthy people across ages. Then a second PCR, running about 6 to 12 cycles, was carried out with a sample-barcoded 5' primer and a J-beta primer mix. TCRdb recomputed calls from the 5' RACE reads with MiXCR, one row per CDR3 protein. The table has hundreds of thousands of distinct CDR3 sequences, 20% to 30% seen once; the top ten hold approximately 8.7%. These sequences were also reported in another study, on T cells of mothers and their children.

The specimen sequenced was blood. The receptors originated from a boy younger than 18 in good health.

Only a few counts were recorded for this clonotype. This chain joins TRBV7-9 and TRBJ1-4; D gene uncertain. Trimming left V 4 bases short and J 3 bases short, with 15 bases between. CDR1 SEHNR and CDR2 FQNEAQ come from the germline V gene (reference sequence). The CDR3 runs 16 residues. The CDR3 DNA sequence: TGTGCCAGCAGCTCACTTGGGTTTTCAGCTAATGAAAAACTGTTTTTT. Translated, it gives CASSSLGFSANEKLFF.

This clonotype occurred a few times. The rearrangement uses TRBV28 and TRBJ2-5, with TRBD2 matching 9 bases. The V gene's germline CDR1 is MDHEN and CDR2 SYDVKM. CDR3 length: 16 residues. Trimming cost V 7 bases and J 2 bases; bases outside gene matches: 11. The CDR3 here is CASTEAGGRSQETQYF. The CDR3 DNA reads TGTGCCAGCACCGAAGCGGGAGGTCGTAGTCAAGAGACCCAGTACTTC.

The chain joins TRBV10-3 to TRBJ2-7; TRBD1 matches at 7 bases. The CDR3 covers 14 residues. The J segment lost 4 bases and the V segment lost 6 bases, leaving 9 bases of the junction unmatched. The germline gives CDR1 ENHRY, CDR2 SYGVKD. The CDR3 DNA sequence: TGTGCCATCAGCGAAGGGACAGTCGGGTACGAGCAGTACTTC. Its translation is CAISEGTVGYEQYF.

The V call is TRBV6-2 or TRBV6-3, the J call TRBJ2-3; 9 bases match TRBD2. The CDR3 loop spans 13 amino acids. V was clipped by 7 bases and J by 8 bases; unmatched bases: 7. Germline loops: CDR1 MNHEY, CDR2 SVGEGT. The CDR3 spells CASTLAGAGTQYF. CDR3 bases: TGTGCCAGCACCTTAGCGGGAGCGGGTACGCAGTATTTT.

This clonotype was recorded a few times. The chain links TRBV12-3 or TRBV12-4 to TRBJ1-2; D may be TRBD1 (5 bases). The CDR3 sequence is 14 residues long. V lost 5 bases and J 5 bases, leaving 15 bases between the germline ends. Here the CDR3 reads CASSEPGTPYGYTF. CDR3 coding DNA: TGTGCCAGCAGTGAACCCGGGACCCCATATGGCTACACCTTC.

This clonotype was found a few times. The chain combines TRBV20-1 with TRBJ2-2, with TRBD1 matching 7 bases. Unmatched junction bases numbered 9, after V lost 3 bases and J lost 2 bases. The CDR3 sequence is 16 residues long. Germline V gene sequence: CDR1 DFQATT, CDR2 SNEGSKA (reference sequence). The CDR3 is CSASVRTGPNTGELFF. CDR3 DNA: TGCAGTGCTAGCGTAAGGACAGGACCAAACACCGGGGAGCTGTTTTTT.

The chain is built from TRBV29-1 and TRBJ2-3; D might be TRBD1 (5 bases). The CDR3 loop spans 13 amino acids. Germline V gene lookup returns CDR1 SQVTM and CDR2 ANQGSEA. V lost 3 bases to trimming and J lost 2 bases, with 9 bases between them. The CDR3 coding sequence is TGCAGCGTTGACAGGGCGAACACAGATACGCAGTATTTT. Translated: CSVDRANTDTQYF.

The chain recombines TRBV2 with TRBJ2-3; D is unclear. CDR3 length: 15 residues. Germline assignment: CDR1 SNHLY and CDR2 FYNNEI. V gave up 2 bases and J gave up 2 bases, with 11 bases separating them. The CDR3 region has the DNA TGTGCCAGCAGTGAAATCTTTGGGTCCACAGATACGCAGTATTTT. It translates to CASSEIFGSTDTQYF.

This sequence joins TRBV7-2 and TRBJ1-1; tentative D call: TRBD1 (6 bases). V gave up 5 bases and J gave up 4 bases, with 17 bases separating them. This CDR3 has 15 amino acids. The germline CDR1 and CDR2 sequences are SGHTA and FQGNSA. For the CDR3, the DNA is TGTGCCAGCAGCACCGTATACAGGGTGGGCACTGAAGCTTTCTTT. It encodes CASSTVYRVGTEAFF.

This clonotype was seen a handful of times. V and J are TRBV20-1 and TRBJ2-1; D call uncertain. The V end was cut by 0 bases, the J end by 7 bases, with 7 bases between. The CDR3 runs to 12 residues. Per the germline V gene, CDR1 is DFQATT and CDR2 is SNEGSKA (reference sequence). The CDR3 is CSAREVRNEQFF. In nucleotides, the CDR3 is TGCAGTGCTAGAGAGGTTAGGAATGAGCAGTTCTTC.

The CDR3 region has the DNA TGTGCCAGCAGCCCCGGACAGGTTACAGATACGCAGTATTTT. Translating gives CASSPGQVTDTQYF. The genes are TRBV7-3 and TRBJ2-3; 7 bases map to TRBD1. V gave up 5 bases and J gave up 3 bases; unmatched junction bases: 5. The CDR3 is 14 amino acids. CDR1 and CDR2 from the germline V gene are SGHTA and FQGTGA.

The chain uses TRBV4-3 and TRBJ1-2; D unresolved. This CDR3 spans 14 amino acids. V was trimmed by 4 bases and J by 4 bases, leaving 13 bases between them. Germline V gene data show CDR1 as LGHNA and CDR2 as YSLEER. The CDR3 is CASSPGRSGYGYTF. DNA of the CDR3: TGCGCCAGCAGCCCCGGCAGGTCCGGCTATGGCTACACCTTC.

This clonotype was detected only a few times. The DNA of the CDR3 is TGTGCCACCAGCAGAGATCGGGTGAAGGGGCCCTCAAACACTGAAGCTTTCTTT. Translation gives CATSRDRVKGPSNTEAFF. The V gene is TRBV15, the J gene TRBJ1-1, with TRBD1 as a possible D gene (5 bases). The ends were cut back, 0 bases at V and 2 bases at J, with 19 bases in the middle. The germline gives CDR1 LNHNV, CDR2 YYDKDF (reference sequence). The CDR3 length is 18 residues.

V usage is TRBV10-3 and J usage is TRBJ2-7; possible D gene TRBD1, 6 bases. The CDR3 has 12 amino acids. Germline V CDR1 and CDR2: ENHRY, SYGVKD. V was trimmed by 0 bases and J by 9 bases, leaving 9 bases between them. This CDR3 is CAISESIQGQYF. The CDR3 bases are TGTGCCATCAGTGAGTCTATACAGGGGCAGTACTTC.

The chain joins TRBV7-9 to TRBJ1-2, with 10 nucleotides matching TRBD1. The CDR3 extends over 18 amino acids. Germline loops: CDR1 SEHNR, CDR2 FQNEAQ (reference sequence). V shed 4 bases and J 2 bases; nucleotides not matched to a gene: 13. The CDR3 DNA is TGTGCCAGCAGCTCCTCCGTCCCTCTGACAGGGGGCAACTATGGCTACACCTTC. This translates into CASSSSVPLTGGNYGYTF.

The chain joins TRBV29-1 to TRBJ2-3; 14 bases match TRBD2. The junction had 3 bases not matched to a gene; V was cut back by 7 bases and J by 6 bases. CDR1 and CDR2 from the germline V gene are SQVTM and ANQGSEA. CDR3 length: 13 residues. Here the CDR3 DNA reads TGCAGCGGCAGACTAGCGGGGGGGGATACGCAGTATTTT. This translates into CSGRLAGGDTQYF.

This clonotype was seen a few times. The chain has TRBV6-2 or TRBV6-3 and TRBJ2-4, with D tentatively TRBD1 (5 bases). V lost 4 bases, J lost 1 base, and 11 bases lay in between. The CDR3 is 15 residues long. From germline, CDR1 is MNHEY and CDR2 SVGEGT. DNA of the CDR3: TGTGCCAGCAGTTCGGAAGGGGCGGCCAAAAACATTCAGTACTTC. This translates into CASSSEGAAKNIQYF.

In this sample, this clonotype turned up a few times. Mismatch with germline at one junction end may stem from a read error. This chain connects TRBV6-6 to TRBJ2-3; no definite D call. Per the germline V gene, CDR1 is MNHNY and CDR2 is SVGAGI (reference sequence). CDR3 length: 12 residues. CDR3 bases: TGTGCCAGCAATAACGAAAGAGAGACCCAGTACTTT. Protein sequence: CASNNERETQYF.